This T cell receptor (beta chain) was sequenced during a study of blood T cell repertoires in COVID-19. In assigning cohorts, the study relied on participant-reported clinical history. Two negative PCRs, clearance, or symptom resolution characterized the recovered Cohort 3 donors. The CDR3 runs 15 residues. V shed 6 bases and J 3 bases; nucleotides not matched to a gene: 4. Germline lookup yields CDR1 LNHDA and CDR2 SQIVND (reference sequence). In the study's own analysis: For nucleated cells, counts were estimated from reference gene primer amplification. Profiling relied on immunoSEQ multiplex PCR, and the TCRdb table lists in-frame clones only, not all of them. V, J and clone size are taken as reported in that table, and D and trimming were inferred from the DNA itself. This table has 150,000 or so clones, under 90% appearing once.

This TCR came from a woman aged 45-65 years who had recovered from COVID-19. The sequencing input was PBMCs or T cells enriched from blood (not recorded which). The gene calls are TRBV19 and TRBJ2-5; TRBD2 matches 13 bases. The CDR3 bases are TGTGCCAGTAGCCTCGGACTAGCGGGGGAAGAGACCCAGTACTTC. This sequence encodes CASSLGLAGEETQYF.